The 21 T cell receptor beta chains below all came from one sample that was sequenced in a study of blood T cell repertoires in COVID-19. The data were produced by immunoSEQ multiplex PCR, yet TCRdb's version contains in-frame clones alone and is incomplete. The table has 280,000 or so clones, around 84% seen once; the top ten hold 2.5% to 3%. The source material was PBMCs or T cells enriched from blood (not recorded which). The receptors derive from a woman between 50 and 59 years old who had recovered from COVID-19.

The V gene is TRBV28, the J gene TRBJ1-2; 7 nucleotides agree with TRBD1. V was clipped by 5 bases and J by 4 bases; unmatched bases: 13. The CDR3 totals 16 residues. Germline V lookup: CDR1 MDHEN, CDR2 SYDVKM. In DNA form, the CDR3 reads TGTGCCAGCAGTCCCACCGGGGGACAGAACCCCTATGGCTACACCTTC. Translated: CASSPTGGQNPYGYTF.

The V gene is TRBV3-1 (or the pseudogene TRBV3-2), the J gene TRBJ1-4, with D tentatively TRBD1 (6 bases). Germline CDR1 is LGHDT and CDR2 is YNNKEL (reference sequence). With 2 bases removed from V and 3 bases from J, the gap between germline ends came to 19 bases. The CDR3 has 18 amino acids. CDR3 sequence (DNA): TGTGCCAGCAGCCAATTACAGGGTCGGTTAAGGTCTAATGAAAAACTGTTTTTT. This sequence encodes CASSQLQGRLRSNEKLFF.

DNA of the CDR3: TGCGCCAGCAGTACGACTAGCGGGAGGGCCTATACGCAGTATTTT. Protein: CASSTTSGRAYTQYF. V usage is TRBV5-1 and J usage is TRBJ2-3, with 14 nucleotides matching TRBD2. The CDR3 is 15 residues long. CDR1 and CDR2 from the germline V gene are SGHRS and YFSETQ. The V and J ends lost 5 bases and 7 bases, in that order; junction bases with no gene match: 6.

This clone appeared once. J is TRBJ2-1 and V is TRBV6-4, with D maybe TRBD1 (6 bases). Looked up from germline, CDR1 is MRHNA and CDR2 is SNTAGT. Trimming cost V 6 bases and J 6 bases, with 12 bases left between them. The CDR3 consists of 13 residues. The CDR3 bases are TGTGCCAGCAGCAGGGGCCTGGGCAATGAGCAGTTCTTC. Its translation is CASSRGLGNEQFF.

The CDR3 sequence is CASSRPGLATGELFF. CDR3 coding DNA: TGTGCCAGCAGTAGACCGGGACTAGCAACTGGGGAGCTGTTTTTT. The genes are TRBV3-1 (or the pseudogene TRBV3-2) and TRBJ2-2, with 9 bases matching TRBD2. CDR3 size: 15 residues. Germline assignment: CDR1 LGHDT and CDR2 YNNKEL (reference sequence). J lost 8 bases, V lost 6 bases, and 10 bases had no gene match.

With respect to this clone: The sample holds other DNA sequences that translate to the same CDR3. The chain links TRBV3-1 (or the pseudogene TRBV3-2) to TRBJ1-6; a weak D match, TRBD1 (6 bases). The CDR3 totals 14 residues. The V gene's germline CDR1 is LGHDT and CDR2 YNNKEL (reference sequence). Trimming left V 2 bases short and J 7 bases short, with 9 bases between. CDR3 amino acids: CASSQRQGNSPLHF. In DNA form, the CDR3 reads TGTGCCAGCAGCCAACGGCAGGGGAATTCACCCCTCCACTTT.

The CDR3 sequence: CASSKVGTANSPLHF. The CDR3 nucleotides read TGTGCCAGCAGCAAGGTCGGGACAGCAAATTCACCCCTCCACTTT. This rearrangement joins TRBV7-2 to TRBJ1-6; 7 bases match TRBD1. CDR3 length: 15 amino acids. The V gene end was trimmed by 5 bases and the J gene end by 7 bases; junction bases not matched to a gene: 8. Germline V gives CDR1 SGHTA, CDR2 FQGNSA.

This clone was seen a single time. The chain recombines TRBV7-2 with TRBJ1-4; the D is unclear. With 1 base removed from V and 3 bases from J, the gap between germline ends came to 15 bases. Germline CDR1 is SGHTA and CDR2 is FQGNSA. The CDR3 spans 17 residues. The DNA for the CDR3 is TGTGCCAGCAGCTTAGTAGGTGGAGTCTATCCTAATGAAAAACTGTTTTTT. This translates into CASSLVGGVYPNEKLFF.

The chain links TRBV28 to TRBJ1-5, with 7 bases aligning to TRBD1. Losses at the gene ends were 6 bases for V and 5 bases for J; bases not matched to a gene: 7. Germline CDR1 and CDR2: MDHEN and SYDVKM. This CDR3 has 14 amino acids. This CDR3 reads CASSLQGIDQPQHF. CDR3 DNA sequence: TGTGCCAGCAGCTTACAGGGGATTGATCAGCCCCAGCATTTT. Drawing the rest from reference TRBV28 and TRBJ1-5, the complete variable domain is DVKVTQSSRYLVKRTGEKVFLECVQDMDHENMFWYRQDPGLGLRLIYFSYDVKMKEKGDIPEGYSVSREKKERFSLILESASTNQTSMYLCASSLQGIDQPQHFGDGTRLSIL.

The count of this clone is one. The J gene is TRBJ1-4, the V gene TRBV15; no clear D. The CDR3 loop spans 17 amino acids. Trimming cost V 0 bases and J 6 bases, with 17 bases left between them. Per germline, CDR1 LNHNV and CDR2 YYDKDF (reference sequence). The CDR3 bases are TGTGCCACCAGCAGAGAAATCTTAATCGGGGAGGATGAAAAACTGTTTTTT. Translating gives CATSREILIGEDEKLFF.

This sequence joins TRBV18 and TRBJ2-5; possible D gene TRBD1, 7 bases. The germline V gene encodes CDR1 KGHSH and CDR2 LQKENI. Trimming left V 0 bases short and J 4 bases short, with 18 bases between. This CDR3 comprises 17 residues. CDR3 nucleotide sequence: TGTGCCAGCTCACCACCACAGGGACGACAGGGAGGAGAGACCCAGTACTTC. Amino acids: CASSPPQGRQGGETQYF.

The V and J genes are TRBV5-4 and TRBJ2-3; 14 bases map to TRBD2. Per germline, CDR1 SGHNT and CDR2 YYREEE (reference sequence). The trim removed 5 bases at V and 0 bases at J, leaving 11 bases unmatched. This CDR3 is 19 amino acids long. The CDR3 is CASRKWTSGGYTSTDTQYF. The CDR3 nucleotides are TGTGCCAGCAGAAAATGGACTAGCGGGGGGTATACTAGCACAGATACGCAGTATTTT.

This clone was seen a single time. This sequence joins TRBV24-1 and TRBJ2-2, with a weak D call TRBD2 (5 bases). V dropped 10 bases and J dropped 5 bases, with 13 bases sitting between them. From germline, CDR1 is KGHDR and CDR2 SFDVKD. The CDR3 contains 13 residues. The CDR3 here is CATTRPGTGELFF. The CDR3 DNA reads TGTGCCACAACAAGGCCGGGAACCGGGGAGCTGTTTTTT.

This chain uses TRBV5-1 with TRBJ2-3; 13 bases map to TRBD2. The J segment lost 1 base and the V segment lost 4 bases, leaving 0 bases of the junction unmatched. Germline loops: CDR1 SGHRS, CDR2 YFSETQ. The CDR3 sequence is 15 residues long. CDR3 bases: TGCGCCAGCAGCGGGACTAGCGGGGGCACAGATACGCAGTATTTT. Its translation: CASSGTSGGTDTQYF.

The rearrangement links TRBV2 to TRBJ2-7; perhaps TRBD1 as D (6 bases). V was clipped by 1 base and J by 5 bases, with 12 bases between them. The CDR3 runs 14 residues. Germline CDR1 and CDR2: SNHLY and FYNNEI. Here the CDR3 DNA reads TGTGCCAGCAGTGAAGACAGGGTAGTTAACGAGCAGTACTTC. Amino acid sequence: CASSEDRVVNEQYF.

There are a few counts of this clone. J is TRBJ1-6 and V is TRBV5-1; D is uncertain. The CDR3 has 15 amino acids. Germline lookup yields CDR1 SGHRS and CDR2 YFSETQ. The germline V and J ends were trimmed by 0 bases and 9 bases, with 13 bases remaining between them. The CDR3 protein is CASSLARDGGSPLHF. DNA for the CDR3: TGCGCCAGCAGCTTGGCTAGAGATGGAGGTTCACCCCTCCACTTT.

This chain links TRBV2 with TRBJ2-7, with 12 bases identical to TRBD2. The CDR3 extends over 15 amino acids. V shed 8 bases and J 4 bases; nucleotides not matched to a gene: 9. Germline V lookup: CDR1 SNHLY, CDR2 FYNNEI. CDR3 DNA: TGTGCCAGCCTGGGGGGTACTAGCGGGAGGTACGAGCAGTACTTC. Amino acids: CASLGGTSGRYEQYF.

The V call is TRBV12-5, the J call TRBJ1-4; 7 nucleotides match TRBD1. Germline CDR1 is LGHNT and CDR2 is FRNRAP. The V segment lost 1 base and the J segment 4 bases; nucleotides outside the gene matches: 6. The CDR3 has 16 amino acids. The CDR3 loop reads CASGLGQGAGNEKLFF. Written as DNA, the CDR3 is TGTGCTAGTGGTTTGGGACAGGGCGCAGGTAATGAAAAACTGTTTTTT.

The V call is TRBV7-3, the J call TRBJ2-4, with 8 bases identical to TRBD1. This CDR3 contains 19 residues. Germline V gene sequence: CDR1 SGHTA, CDR2 FQGTGA. The junction had 13 bases not matched to a gene; V was cut back by 1 base and J by 2 bases. CDR3 in amino acids: CASSLIGPPGGAPKNIQYF. For the CDR3, the DNA is TGTGCCAGCAGCTTAATAGGGCCCCCAGGGGGCGCCCCCAAAAACATTCAGTACTTC.

The chain couples TRBV5-1 to TRBJ2-6; D gene uncertain. CDR1 is SGHRS, CDR2 YFSETQ, per germline. Trimming cost V 4 bases and J 4 bases, with 9 bases left between them. The CDR3 is 14 amino acids. CDR3 in DNA: TGCGCCAGCAGCCTGGTTTCAGGGGCCAACGTCCTGACTTTC. Translated, it gives CASSLVSGANVLTF.

The V call is TRBV30, the J call TRBJ1-3; 9 nucleotides agree with TRBD1. CDR3 length: 14 amino acids. The germline V gene encodes CDR1 GTSNPN and CDR2 SVGIG (reference sequence). The J segment lost 4 bases and the V segment lost 5 bases, leaving 6 bases of the junction unmatched. The CDR3 DNA reads TGTGCCTGGGGTACCGGGACAGGGGGAAACACCATATATTTT. Its protein is CAWGTGTGGNTIYF.